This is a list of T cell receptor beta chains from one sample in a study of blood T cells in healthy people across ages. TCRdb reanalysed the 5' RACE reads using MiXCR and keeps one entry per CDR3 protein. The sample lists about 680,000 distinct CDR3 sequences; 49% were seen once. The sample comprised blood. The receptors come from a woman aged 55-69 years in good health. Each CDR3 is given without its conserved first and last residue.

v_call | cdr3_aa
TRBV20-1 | SARDRARGRGNTIY
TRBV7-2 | ASSRQGILSTDTQY
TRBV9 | ASSPSPKSSPNEQY
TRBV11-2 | ASSPGGGRHYNEQF
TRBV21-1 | ASSKGWHEQY
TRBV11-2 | ASSPVGQGRISGETSYNEQF
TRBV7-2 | ASSLNLEDQY
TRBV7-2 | ASSSQGTRSTDTQY
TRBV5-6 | ASSLNHGTYEQY
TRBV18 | ASSPRVGTLTYEQY
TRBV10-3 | AISGRREETQY
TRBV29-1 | SVVWGSGSSHEQY
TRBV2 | ASSEVGMMNTEAF
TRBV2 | ASRRGDSQPHGYT
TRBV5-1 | ASSLDASGYSSYNEQF
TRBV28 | ASSSDRTGLNQPQH
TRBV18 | ASSLWTSYEQY
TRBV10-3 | AISSTSGSAGELF
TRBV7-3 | ASSLAGDGTDTQY
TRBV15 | ATGRVQGYEQY
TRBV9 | ASSGMGSDYNEQF
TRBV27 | ASSLTGQSSYNEQF
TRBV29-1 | SVRGRGVNIQY
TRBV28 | ASSPPERGLNEQF
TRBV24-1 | ATSGYPVGSYNEQF
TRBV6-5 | ASSSYSGDRPYGYT
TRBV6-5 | ASSLTGGLVDEQF
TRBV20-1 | SASLVGSVKNIQY
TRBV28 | ARRGGLVAVPHYSYEQY
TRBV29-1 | SVDGVDNEQF
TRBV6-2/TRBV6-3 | ASSFPTSSREQY
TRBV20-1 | SAPGPGGYGYT
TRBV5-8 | ASSRPVDRGRAYEQY
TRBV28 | ASSSLGAGAYNEQF
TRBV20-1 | GACGQMNTEAF
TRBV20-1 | SARDLTSGGFRY
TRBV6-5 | ASSYSTGREQY
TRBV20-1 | SAPGVESQTYNEQF
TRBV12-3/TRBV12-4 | ASSTDWGYEQY
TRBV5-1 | ASSLDGVAGLAKNIQY
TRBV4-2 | ASSQNRGGQETQY
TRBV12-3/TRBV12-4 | ASNKDRRSGTDTQY
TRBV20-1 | SATDYSGGLKEQY
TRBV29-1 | SAAETSGSNEQF
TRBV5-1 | ASSSTGTNYGYT
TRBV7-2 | ASSSKQGRGEQY